The source of this TCR beta chain is a study of shared clonotypes between healthy human individuals. Study-wide points: An expected dependence of interdonor clonotype sharing on sequencing depth was noted. Clonotypes that were shared across four donors made up about 5.1% of naive CD4 clonotypes.

Naive CD8 cells lacked CD45RO, underwent positive selection for CCR7 and left out terminally differentiated effector memory CD45RA+ cells. CDR1 is MGHDK and CDR2 is SYGVNS in the germline V gene. The CDR3 is 14 residues long. V shed 2 bases, J shed 4 bases, and the junction held 5 bases outside the gene matches. Generated by immunoSEQ multiplex PCR, the TCRdb table keeps only in-frame clones and is missing some. The sample holds some 740,000 clones, 80% to 95% seen once. With respect to this clone: Its antigen is undetermined.

The sample taken for sequencing was naive CD8+ T cells sorted from blood. V gene TRBV25-1 combines with J gene TRBJ2-7; 7 nucleotides align to TRBD2. The receptor was isolated from a young man in good health. This chain's CDR3 is CASSEQGGPYEQYF. The DNA of the CDR3 is TGTGCCAGCAGTGAACAGGGAGGGCCTTACGAGCAGTACTTC.